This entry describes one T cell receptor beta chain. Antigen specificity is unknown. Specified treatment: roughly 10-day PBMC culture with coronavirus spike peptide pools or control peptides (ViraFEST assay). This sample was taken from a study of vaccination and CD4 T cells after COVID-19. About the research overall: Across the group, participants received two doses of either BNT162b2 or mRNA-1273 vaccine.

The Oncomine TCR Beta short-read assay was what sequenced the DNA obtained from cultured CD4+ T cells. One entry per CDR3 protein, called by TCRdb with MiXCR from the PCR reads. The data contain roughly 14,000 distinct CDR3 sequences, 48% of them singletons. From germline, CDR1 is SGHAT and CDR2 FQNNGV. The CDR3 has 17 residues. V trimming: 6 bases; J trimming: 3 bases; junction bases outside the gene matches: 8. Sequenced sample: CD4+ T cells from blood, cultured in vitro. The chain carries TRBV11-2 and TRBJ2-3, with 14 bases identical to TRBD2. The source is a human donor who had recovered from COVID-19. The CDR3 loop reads CASRIGTSGSRTDTQYF. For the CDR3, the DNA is TGTGCCAGCAGGATAGGGACTAGCGGGAGTAGAACAGATACGCAGTATTTT.